This TCR beta chain was captured in a study of Graves' ophthalmopathy and Graves' hyperthyroidism. Ophthalmopathy donors' eye disease showed moderate-to-severe activity, CAS of at least 3, NOSPECS of at least 4 and duration under 3 months. Investigators amplified TCR beta CDR3 regions from RNA transcripts. A first-round RT-PCR used HTBI primers, followed by a second-round multiplex PCR. TCRdb analysed the multiplex PCR reads with MiXCR anew, one entry per CDR3 protein. Among about 210,000 distinct CDR3 sequences listed, 25% to 30% were seen once. Study observations and caveats: A majority of expanded thyroid clonotypes exceeding 0.001 frequency were likewise present in blood.

As for this clonotype: Its antigen remains unknown.

V lost 2 bases and J lost 4, with 11 bases in between. Germline V gene sequence: CDR1 SNHLY, CDR2 FYNNEI. The CDR3 is 14 residues long. Sequences were obtained from peripheral blood. The genes are TRBV2 and TRBJ1-2, with D unresolved. This clonotype originated in a man in his fifties with Graves' ophthalmopathy. In DNA, the CDR3 is TGTGCCAGCAGTGAATCTCCTGGGTCCTATGGCTACACCTTC. Translating it yields CASSESPGSYGYTF.